Below, 13 T cell receptor beta chains from the same sample are listed, as sequenced in a study of shared clonotypes between healthy human individuals. Sequenced by immunoSEQ multiplex PCR; TCRdb stores in-frame clones only, minus some. The sample includes about 680,000 clones, around 90% of them seen just once. CD45RO-negative, CCR7-selected cells formed the naive CD8 fraction, which excluded terminally differentiated effector memory CD45RA+ cells. The specimen was naive CD8+ T cells sorted from blood. All receptors come from a man between 25 and 39 years old in good health.

J is TRBJ2-5 and V is TRBV11-2; no clear D. There are 15 residues in the CDR3. Trimming cost V 4 bases and J 4 bases, with 16 bases left between them. Germline CDR1 SGHAT, CDR2 FQNNGV. The CDR3 coding sequence is TGTGCCAGCAGCTACTACCTGACCCCATTAGAGACCCAGTACTTC. Translating gives CASSYYLTPLETQYF. Drawing the rest from reference TRBV11-2 and TRBJ2-5, the complete variable domain is EAGVAQSPRYKIIEKRQSVAFWCNPISGHATLYWYQQILGQGPKLLIQFQNNGVVDDSQLPKDRFSAERLKGVDSTLKIQPAKLEDSAVYLCASSYYLTPLETQYFGPGTRLLVL.

The CDR3 sequence is CASSFGDSTNYEQYF. CDR3 coding DNA: TGTGCCAGCAGCTTTGGGGACTCGACAAACTACGAGCAGTACTTC. V usage is TRBV7-8 and J usage is TRBJ2-7, with D perhaps TRBD2 (6 bases). The length of the CDR3 is 15 residues. Germline CDR1 and CDR2: SGHVS and FQNEAQ. The V gene lost 3 bases and the J gene lost 3 bases, with 15 bases spanning the gap.

Comments on this clone: One end of the junction is discordant with germline, which a read error may explain. This chain joins TRBV7-7 and TRBJ2-1; weak D call: TRBD1 (6 bases). CDR3 length: 18 amino acids. Germline values: CDR1 SSHAT, CDR2 FNYEAQ (reference sequence). CDR3 in DNA: TGTGCTAGCAGCTTGCACGAGGGGGAGAAGGGCCCCTACAATGAGCAGTTCTTC. Protein: CASSLHEGEKGPYNEQFF.

The chain has TRBV4-3 and TRBJ2-1, with D hard to call. Trimming took 1 base from V and 5 from J, leaving 9 bases between them. Looked up from germline, CDR1 is LGHNA and CDR2 is YSLEER. CDR3 length: 14 residues. CDR3 protein: CASSQGGRDNEQFF. The CDR3 DNA sequence: TGCGCCAGCAGCCAAGGAGGTAGAGACAATGAGCAGTTCTTC.

This chain connects TRBV9 to TRBJ2-1; tentatively, D is TRBD1 or TRBD2 (5 bases each). Germline CDR1 reads SGDLS; CDR2 reads YYNGEE. The CDR3 runs to 13 residues. Trimming cost V 1 base and J 6 bases, with 8 bases left between them. CDR3 region: CASSVTGGNEQFF. CDR3 sequence (DNA): TGTGCCAGCAGCGTAACTGGGGGCAATGAGCAGTTCTTC.

This clone was seen once. The gene calls are TRBV9 and TRBJ1-2, with TRBD1 identical over 7 bases. Germline V gene lookup returns CDR1 SGDLS and CDR2 YYNGEE. V shed 4 bases and J 5 bases; nucleotides not matched to a gene: 20. The CDR3 sequence is 18 residues long. The CDR3 loop reads CASSRGRTGRIGDYGYTF. Here the CDR3 DNA reads TGTGCCAGCAGCCGTGGCCGGACAGGAAGAATAGGCGATTATGGCTACACCTTC.

The chain carries TRBV11-3 and TRBJ2-2, with 7 bases that match TRBD1. V gave up 3 bases and J gave up 0 bases; unmatched junction bases: 7. The CDR3 runs 17 residues. From germline, CDR1 is SGHNT and CDR2 YENEEA. CDR3 in DNA: TGTGCCAGCAGCTTTCCGAGGGACAGTCCGAACACCGGGGAGCTGTTTTTT. Amino acid sequence: CASSFPRDSPNTGELFF.

This rearrangement joins TRBV5-6 to TRBJ2-1; the D gene could be TRBD1 or TRBD2 (5 bases each). This CDR3 has 12 residues. V was cut by 0 bases and J by 9 bases, with 7 bases left in between. From germline, CDR1 is SGHDT and CDR2 YYEEEE. The DNA for the CDR3 is TGTGCCAGCAGCTTGGGGGGGAGTGAGCAGTTCTTC. Translation: CASSLGGSEQFF.

The chain has TRBV7-8 and TRBJ2-5, with TRBD2 identical over 8 bases. Germline-derived CDR1 and CDR2 are SGHVS and FQNEAQ. The CDR3 has 15 amino acids. Trimming removed 5 bases from V and 7 bases from J; junction bases left unmatched: 12. The CDR3 is CASSPSGGRGGTQYF. The CDR3 nucleotides are TGTGCCAGCAGCCCTTCGGGGGGGCGAGGCGGGACCCAGTACTTC.

The chain has TRBV13 and TRBJ2-2; D may be TRBD1 (6 bases). The CDR3 runs to 14 residues. The V and J ends lost 6 bases and 3 bases respectively, with 11 bases between them. Germline CDR1 PRHDT, CDR2 FYEKMQ (reference sequence). DNA of the CDR3: TGTGCCAGCAGGCTCAAGGGGGACACCGGGGAGCTGTTTTTT. As protein: CASRLKGDTGELFF. Full variable domain (outside the CDR3, taken from reference TRBV13 and TRBJ2-2): AAGVIQSPRHLIKEKRETATLKCYPIPRHDTVYWYQQGPGQDPQFLISFYEKMQSDKGSIPDRFSAQQFSDYHSELNMSSLELGDSALYFCASRLKGDTGELFFGEGSRLTVL.

The genes are TRBV5-1 and TRBJ2-7; tentatively, D is TRBD2 (6 bases). With 1 base removed from V and 4 bases from J, the gap between germline ends came to 24 bases. Germline CDR1 and CDR2: SGHRS and YFSETQ. The CDR3 runs 18 residues. The CDR3 protein is CASSLSGARRDLTYEQYF. The CDR3 nucleotides read TGCGCCAGCAGCTTGTCCGGGGCCCGCCGGGACTTGACGTACGAGCAGTACTTC.

The rearrangement links TRBV13 to TRBJ2-7, with 8 bases matching TRBD2. Losses at the gene ends were 5 bases for V and 5 bases for J; bases not matched to a gene: 11. The CDR3 covers 15 residues. Per germline, CDR1 PRHDT and CDR2 FYEKMQ (reference sequence). The CDR3 protein is CASSQTAGASHEQYF. The CDR3 DNA follows: TGTGCCAGCAGCCAAACAGCGGGAGCATCCCACGAGCAGTACTTC.

This chain uses TRBV18 with TRBJ2-2, with D perhaps TRBD1 (5 bases). In germline, CDR1 is KGHSH, CDR2 LQKENI. The CDR3 is 15 residues long. The V gene lost 1 base and the J gene lost 5 bases, with 11 bases spanning the gap. The chain's CDR3 is CASSPRDSGTGELFF. CDR3 DNA: TGTGCCAGCTCACCACGCGACTCAGGGACCGGGGAGCTGTTTTTT. The full variable domain, with the rest looked up from reference TRBV18 and TRBJ2-2, is NAGVMQNPRHLVRRRGQEARLRCSPMKGHSHVYWYRQLPEEGLKFMVYLQKENIIDESGMPKERFSAEFPKEGPSILRIQQVVRGDSAAYFCASSPRDSGTGELFFGEGSRLTVL.